This TCR beta chain was sequenced in a study of regulatory T cells in long-lasting Graves disease (dated by TCRdb to the early 2020s). About the study as a whole: Antithyroid drugs had been taken for less than 3 months by newly diagnosed Graves' disease patients. Peripheral blood TCR sequencing and RNA sequencing compared persistent Graves' disease patients with newly diagnosed Graves' disease patients. The study was registered as a clinical trial and conducted in China. A total of some 35 samples underwent TCR sequencing, from 13 patients with persistent Graves' disease and 20 or so patients with newly diagnosed Graves' disease. The research as a whole found: Sequencing and analysis were restricted to the TCR beta chain. The small sample size was acknowledged by the authors as a limitation that may reduce accuracy. Peripheral blood alone was examined, since thyroid tissue, which constituted the primary lesion, could not be accessed. Persistent Graves' disease patients showed lower TCR Shannon entropy and fewer highly expanded clones than newly diagnosed patients, suggesting clonal expansion. TRBV28, TRBJ1-2 and TRBJ2-5 were preferentially used in persistent disease, while TRBV20-1 and TRBJ2-1 were favored in newly diagnosed disease. Patients with persistent disease shared more public clonotypes (about 2,700) than newly diagnosed patients did (roughly 970).

Worth noting for this clonotype: This receptor's antigen is unknown. One base away there is no much larger clone; base qualities are not given.

Sample time point, as interpreted from the label and publication: newly diagnosed GD, antithyroid drugs for less than 3 months. For both TCR sequencing and RNA sequencing, RNA was extracted from PBMCs using TRIzol. The diagnosis of Graves' disease was made according to American Thyroid Association guidelines. Patients for the study were recruited at an endocrinology department in Xi'an, China. Each patient gave around 9.2 milliliters of peripheral blood, collected in an EDTA anticoagulant tube. Ficoll Paque Plus density gradient separation was used to isolate PBMCs, and no further T cell sorting was performed. An Agilent 2100 Bioanalyzer and agarose gel were used to check RNA quality, and a NanoDrop 2000 was used to measure RNA concentration. Library preparation was by multiplex PCR. These reads were obtained on an Illumina HiSeq 4000. To build TCR beta libraries, CDR3 regions were amplified by Arm-PCR using iRepertoire HTBI primers. PCR products were gel purified before sequencing. The study's own analysis went as follows. Gene usage analysis of CDR3 amino acid clonotypes relied on the approximately 62 TRBV and 15 or so TRBJ segments identified across samples. Filtered high-quality paired reads were merged into contigs using COPE and FqMerger. Contigs were aligned with BLAST to IMGT TRBV, TRBD and TRBJ reference genes, and CDR3 was defined per IMGT. Highly expanded clones were defined as clonotypes with a frequency above 0.1%. Shannon entropy served as the measure of repertoire diversity, while the Gini coefficient captured V-J evenness. A clonotype was considered public if more than one individual shared it. Through fastp at Q25 and MiXCR, TCRdb rebuilt clones from the public reads, retaining in-frame beta chains. Identical CDR3 protein sequences are pooled into one entry, listed with their most common genes and DNA. Here the V and J calls rest on TCRdb's processing, not on the authors' analysis. This sample has approximately 300,000 distinct CDR3 sequences in its table, and 15% to 20% of those were observed once. Of the sample, more than 30% is held by the ten largest clones.

CDR1 and CDR2 (SNHLY, FYNNEI) derive from the germline V gene. Including cysteine and phenylalanine, the CDR3 has 13 amino acids. This entry keeps only the CDR3 DNA: 39 bases, framed from base 1. At the junction V is shortened by 4 bases and J by 5 bases, with 10 bases in between. The source of this sequence is a female donor with Graves disease. The specimen was peripheral blood mononuclear cells (PBMCs), collected at new diagnosis, from a patient treated with antithyroid drugs. The V gene is TRBV2 and the J gene is TRBJ2-3; the D gene cannot be named for sure. The DNA sequence is as follows: TGTGCCAGCAGTGGAATCAGAGGAGATACGCAGTATTTT. It translates to CASSGIRGDTQYF.